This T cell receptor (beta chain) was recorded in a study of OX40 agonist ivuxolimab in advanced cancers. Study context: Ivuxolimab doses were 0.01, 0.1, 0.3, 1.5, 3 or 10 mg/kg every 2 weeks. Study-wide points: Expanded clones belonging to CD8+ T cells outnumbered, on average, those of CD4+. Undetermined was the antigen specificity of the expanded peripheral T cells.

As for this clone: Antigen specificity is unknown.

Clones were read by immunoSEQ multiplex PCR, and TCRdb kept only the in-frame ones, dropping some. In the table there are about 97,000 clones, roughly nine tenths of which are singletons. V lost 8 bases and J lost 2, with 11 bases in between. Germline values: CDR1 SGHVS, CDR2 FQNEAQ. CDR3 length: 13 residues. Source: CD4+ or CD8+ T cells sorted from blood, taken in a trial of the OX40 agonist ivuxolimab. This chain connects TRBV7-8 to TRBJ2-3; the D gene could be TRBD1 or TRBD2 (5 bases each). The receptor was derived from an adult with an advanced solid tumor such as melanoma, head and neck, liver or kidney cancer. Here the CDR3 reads CASRGRSTDTQYF. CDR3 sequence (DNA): TGTGCCAGCCGGGGACGCTCCACAGATACGCAGTATTTT.